These 7 T cell receptor beta chains share one sample of origin, sequenced in a study of cytotoxic CD8 clonotypes in ibrutinib-treated CLL (dated by TCRdb to about 2021). Library method: the immunoSEQ multiplex PCR assay. Imported from immuneACCESS, the table was reduced by TCRdb to in-frame sequences with V and J called. These copies leave out some clones; in studies compared against another copy, an unresolved V gene accounts for under half, and the cause of the remainder is not known. A total of more than 15,000 clones appear in this sample, about 86% of them only once. Over 15% of the sample lies in the top ten. Sequenced material: PBMCs, taken before ibrutinib treatment. The receptors come from a human donor with chronic lymphocytic leukemia.

V usage is TRBV13 and J usage is TRBJ2-1; perhaps D is TRBD1 or TRBD2 (5 bases each). The CDR3 sequence is 14 residues long. V gave up 0 bases and J gave up 4 bases, with 7 bases separating them. The V gene's germline CDR1 is PRHDT and CDR2 FYEKMQ (reference sequence). The CDR3 coding sequence is TGTGCCAGCAGCTTAGGTGGGACGTACAATGAGCAGTTCTTC. Amino acids: CASSLGGTYNEQFF.

The gene calls are TRBV9 and TRBJ2-7; a possible D gene is TRBD2 (6 bases). Deletions cut 2 bases from V and 0 bases from J, with 9 bases between. The CDR3 runs 14 residues. Germline values: CDR1 SGDLS, CDR2 YYNGEE. The CDR3 loop is CASSVGGISYEQYF. For the CDR3, the DNA is TGTGCCAGCAGCGTTGGGGGGATCTCCTACGAGCAGTACTTC.

The rearrangement links TRBV7-2 to TRBJ1-2, with D perhaps matching TRBD1 (6 bases). The CDR3 extends over 15 amino acids. The V gene's germline CDR1 is SGHTA and CDR2 FQGNSA. Trimming cost V 5 bases and J 8 bases, with 21 bases left between them. CDR3 region: CASSTSQGSIGGYTF. CDR3 sequence (DNA): TGTGCCAGCAGCACCTCACAGGGATCTATCGGAGGCTACACCTTC. Filled out from reference TRBV7-2 and TRBJ1-2, the complete variable domain reads GAGVSQSPSNKVTEKGKDVELRCDPISGHTALYWYRQSLGQGLEFLIYFQGNSAPDKSGLPSDRFSAERTGGSVSTLTIQRTQQEDSAVYLCASSTSQGSIGGYTFGSGTRLTVV.

This clone is a singleton in its sample. The V and J genes are TRBV18 and TRBJ2-3, with TRBD2 matching over 10 bases. The CDR3 has 15 amino acids. Germline CDR1 reads KGHSH; CDR2 reads LQKENI. V lost 2 bases to trimming and J lost 5 bases; unmatched junction nucleotides: 4. This CDR3 is CASSPSGRAEDTQYF. The CDR3 region has the DNA TGTGCCAGCTCACCAAGCGGGAGGGCCGAAGATACGCAGTATTTT.

The chain couples TRBV28 to TRBJ2-7; D uncertain. CDR3 length equals 14 residues. V was cut by 8 bases and J by 2 bases, with 16 bases left in between. Germline CDR1 reads MDHEN; CDR2 reads SYDVKM. The CDR3 loop reads CASPSPRPPYEQYF. The CDR3 DNA is TGTGCCAGCCCATCCCCGCGGCCCCCCTACGAGCAGTACTTC. Full variable domain (remainder filled in from reference TRBV28 and TRBJ2-7): DVKVTQSSRYLVKRTGEKVFLECVQDMDHENMFWYRQDPGLGLRLIYFSYDVKMKEKGDIPEGYSVSREKKERFSLILESASTNQTSMYLCASPSPRPPYEQYFGPGTRLTVT.

The chain uses TRBV2 and TRBJ2-5, with a possible D match to TRBD1 (5 bases). The CDR3 consists of 15 residues. The germline V gene has CDR1 SNHLY and CDR2 FYNNEI. The V end lost 2 bases, the J end lost 4 bases, and 14 bases lay between the germline ends. CDR3 in amino acids: CASSEFRAHPETQYF. CDR3 DNA: TGTGCCAGCAGTGAATTCAGGGCCCATCCAGAGACCCAGTACTTC.

The chain has TRBV15 and TRBJ2-3; D unclear. Germline lookup yields CDR1 LNHNV and CDR2 YYDKDF (reference sequence). V dropped 5 bases and J dropped 2 bases, with 5 bases sitting between them. The CDR3 contains 12 residues. The CDR3: CATSEFTDTQYF. For the CDR3, the DNA is TGTGCCACCAGCGAGTTCACAGATACGCAGTATTTT.